This TCR beta chain was observed in a study of shared clonotypes between healthy human individuals. Study information: The composition of the donors was a couple of women and a few men aged 18 to 49. Per donor, three plates held CD4 naive cells, three held CD4 memory, two held CD8 naive and one held CD8 memory. Overall study findings and caveats: Memory subsets had estimated richness that was generally smaller than that of naive subsets.

With respect to this clone: The antigen remains undetermined.

CDR1 and CDR2 from the germline V gene are SGHTA and FQGNSA. The trim removed 1 base at V and 2 bases at J, leaving 5 bases unmatched. The CDR3 spans 16 residues. Investigators spread the genomic DNA of each subset evenly over several immunoSEQ plates. Libraries were prepared by immunoSEQ multiplex PCR; TCRdb keeps only in-frame clonotypes and omits some of them. The sample lists about 2 million clones, 85% to 95% occurring once. CD45RO-negative cells were positively selected for CCR7, leaving out terminally differentiated effector memory CD45RA+ cells. Specimen: naive CD8+ T cells sorted from blood. The receptor was isolated from a man aged 18 to 30 in good health. This chain connects TRBV7-2 to TRBJ2-1, with 7 bases fitting TRBD2. The CDR3 is CASSLDSSGPYNEQFF. In DNA, the CDR3 is TGTGCCAGCAGCTTAGATAGTAGCGGGCCCTACAATGAGCAGTTCTTC.